The clone carrying this T cell receptor (beta chain) was seen ten or more times. What it recognizes is unknown. The PCR made use of 60 Vbeta and 13 Jbeta primers. Clones were read by immunoSEQ multiplex PCR, and TCRdb kept only the in-frame ones, dropping some. The table lists 97,000 or so clones, around 10% of them singletons. This sample is part of a study of cytomegalovirus exposure and HLA in healthy donors. With 3 bases removed from V and 4 bases from J, the gap between germline ends came to 6 bases. The CDR3 extends over 11 amino acids. Germline CDR1 and CDR2: DFQATT and SNEGSKA (reference sequence). Findings and caveats of the study: Association of about 17,000 TCR beta sequences with HLA alleles was found at 0.05 false discovery rate in a later analysis. Specificity for CMV antigens was confirmed in vitro for a few of the CMV-associated chains.

The chain combines TRBV20-1 with TRBJ2-5, with unresolved D. Material: PBMCs. This sequence originates from a middle-aged man in good health and CMV-seropositive. DNA of the CDR3: TGCAGTGCTAGGTCCCTAGAGACCCAGTACTTC. Translating it yields CSARSLETQYF.